The 16 T cell receptor beta chains given below trace back to one sample, sequenced in a study of cytomegalovirus exposure and HLA in healthy donors. 13 Jbeta primers and 60 Vbeta primers were used for the PCR. The data were produced by immunoSEQ multiplex PCR, yet TCRdb's version contains in-frame clones alone and is incomplete. The data show under 150,000 clones, 70% to 80% seen once. Sequenced input: PBMCs. All receptors come from a woman aged 35 to 49 in good health and CMV-seropositive.

The chain uses TRBV6-4 and TRBJ2-1; D is possibly TRBD2 (6 bases). The length of the CDR3 is 15 residues. The V gene lost 4 bases and the J gene lost 5 bases, with 15 bases spanning the gap. Germline lookup yields CDR1 MRHNA and CDR2 SNTAGT. This CDR3 reads CASSATGPGDNEQFF. In DNA, the CDR3 is TGTGCCAGCAGTGCAACTGGACCGGGGGACAATGAGCAGTTCTTC.

This clone was observed at least ten times. The chain uses TRBV19 and TRBJ1-4; D not resolved. The germline CDR1 and CDR2 sequences are LNHDA and SQIVND (reference sequence). This CDR3 spans 14 amino acids. Trimming cost V 5 bases and J 2 bases, with 9 bases left between them. The CDR3 nucleotides read TGTGCCAGTAGTTCCGGTTGGACTAATGAAAAACTGTTTTTT. Its protein product is CASSSGWTNEKLFF.

CDR3 protein: CASSRTHQETQYF. The CDR3 DNA reads TGTGCCAGCAGTCGGACACATCAAGAGACCCAGTACTTC. V gene TRBV27 combines with J gene TRBJ2-5, with a possible D match to TRBD1 (5 bases). Trimming took off 5 bases at V and 2 bases at J, with 9 bases between the two ends. Germline CDR1 reads MNHEY; CDR2 reads SMNVEV (reference sequence). The CDR3 is made up of 13 amino acids.

The chain links TRBV19 to TRBJ1-1; D unresolved. In germline, CDR1 is LNHDA, CDR2 SQIVND (reference sequence). The V end was cut by 6 bases, the J end by 1 base, with 9 bases between. This CDR3 is 13 amino acids long. CDR3 protein: CASSLQPNTEAFF. The CDR3 nucleotides read TGTGCCAGTAGCTTACAGCCGAACACTGAAGCTTTCTTT.

The chain combines TRBV19 with TRBJ2-6; tentatively, D is TRBD2 (5 bases). CDR1 and CDR2 from the germline V gene are LNHDA and SQIVND (reference sequence). This CDR3 has 15 amino acids. Trimming shortened V by 5 bases and J by 4 bases, and 12 bases separated the two germline ends. The CDR3 sequence is CASSPMGAGANVLTF. As DNA, the CDR3 is TGTGCCAGTAGTCCCATGGGAGCGGGGGCCAACGTCCTGACTTTC.

The chain joins TRBV6-1 to TRBJ1-5; D remains ambiguous. The CDR3 has 13 residues. V shed 5 bases and J shed 4 bases, with 9 bases lying between them. The germline gives CDR1 MNHNS, CDR2 SASEGT. The CDR3 region is CASSPVLNQPQHF. The CDR3 bases are TGTGCCAGCAGTCCGGTCCTAAATCAGCCCCAGCATTTT.

This clone was detected a few times. The CDR3 loop is CASSVAGNIKNTEAFF. The DNA for the CDR3 is TGTGCCAGCAGCGTTGCCGGGAACATTAAGAACACTGAAGCTTTCTTT. This rearrangement joins TRBV4-2 to TRBJ1-1; D remains unclear. CDR3 length equals 16 residues. V lost 5 bases, J lost 1 base, and 17 bases lay in between. The germline V gene encodes CDR1 LGHNA and CDR2 YNFKEQ.

This rearrangement joins TRBV23-1 to TRBJ2-7; possible D gene TRBD2, 5 bases. TRBV23-1 is flagged as an ORF with uncertain function. This CDR3 is built from 18 residues. V lost 5 bases, J lost 2 bases, and 25 bases lay in between. This CDR3 is CASSTGSSDSQFPYEQYF. The CDR3 DNA follows: TGCGCCAGCAGTACTGGCTCATCGGACTCCCAATTTCCCTACGAGCAGTACTTC.

V gene TRBV13 combines with J gene TRBJ1-1; perhaps TRBD1 as D (6 bases). V was cut by 7 bases and J by 4 bases, with 13 bases left in between. CDR1 and CDR2 (germline): PRHDT, FYEKMQ (reference sequence). The CDR3 spans 13 residues. CDR3 loop: CASTEGGGTEAFF. CDR3 nucleotides: TGTGCCAGCACCGAAGGGGGTGGCACTGAAGCTTTCTTT.

The V and J genes are TRBV10-1 and TRBJ2-2; 11 bases are shared with TRBD1. V gave up 4 bases and J gave up 6 bases; unmatched junction bases: 4. The germline V gene encodes CDR1 WNHNN and CDR2 SYGVQD (reference sequence). This CDR3 contains 15 residues. This CDR3 is CASSAPDRGPGELFF. The CDR3 DNA sequence: TGCGCCAGCAGTGCCCCGGACAGGGGGCCCGGGGAGCTGTTTTTT.

This clone was picked up a small number of times. The V and J genes are TRBV14 and TRBJ2-7; perhaps TRBD2 as D (6 bases). CDR1 is SGHDN and CDR2 is FVKESK in the germline V gene. The ends were cut back, 4 bases at V and 5 bases at J, with 12 bases in the middle. The CDR3 extends over 13 amino acids. This chain's CDR3 is CASSPLGGDEQYF. DNA of the CDR3: TGTGCCAGCAGCCCCCTCGGGGGAGACGAGCAGTACTTC.

The chain uses TRBV28 and TRBJ2-3; D may be TRBD1 (5 bases). Germline CDR1 is MDHEN and CDR2 is SYDVKM. The CDR3 sequence is 13 residues long. Trimming took 2 bases from V and 4 from J, leaving 7 bases between them. CDR3 nucleotides: TGTGCCAGCAGTTTAGAAGGGGCAGATACGCAGTATTTT. It encodes CASSLEGADTQYF.

This chain uses TRBV30 with TRBJ2-7; D possibly corresponds to TRBD2 (5 bases). In germline, CDR1 is GTSNPN, CDR2 SVGIG (reference sequence). This CDR3 has 13 residues. CDR3 coding DNA: TGTGCTTTGAACCGGGGTCCCCCCTACGAGCAGTACTTC. Its protein is CALNRGPPYEQYF.

This chain links TRBV7-9 with TRBJ2-1, with 8 bases lining up with TRBD2. The CDR3 has 16 amino acids. The V gene end was trimmed by 4 bases and the J gene end by 2 bases; junction bases not matched to a gene: 7. Germline-derived CDR1 and CDR2 are SEHNR and FQNEAQ (reference sequence). The CDR3 DNA is TGTGCCAGCAGCTGGAAGCGGGAGTTGCCCTACAATGAGCAGTTCTTC. It specifies CASSWKRELPYNEQFF.

This chain uses TRBV20-1 with TRBJ2-7; no clear D. This CDR3 is 11 amino acids long. Trimming removed 6 bases at V and 3 bases at J, with 9 bases between. Germline V gene lookup returns CDR1 DFQATT and CDR2 SNEGSKA (reference sequence). CDR3 loop: CSARSVYEQYF. The CDR3 coding sequence is TGCAGTGCCAGATCAGTCTACGAGCAGTACTTC.

This chain links TRBV30 with TRBJ2-7; 7 bases line up with TRBD1. V shed 4 bases, J shed 3 bases, and the junction held 3 bases outside the gene matches. The CDR3 has 12 residues. Germline V gene sequence: CDR1 GTSNPN, CDR2 SVGIG (reference sequence). CDR3 nucleotide sequence: TGTGCCTGGAACAGGGGAGTCTACGAGCAGTACTTC. Residues: CAWNRGVYEQYF. The full variable domain, rest sourced from reference TRBV30 and TRBJ2-7, is SQTIHQWPATLVQPVGSPLSLECTVEGTSNPNLYWYRQAAGRGLQLLFYSVGIGQISSEVPQNLSASRPQDRQFILSSKKLLLSDSGFYLCAWNRGVYEQYFGPGTRLTVT.